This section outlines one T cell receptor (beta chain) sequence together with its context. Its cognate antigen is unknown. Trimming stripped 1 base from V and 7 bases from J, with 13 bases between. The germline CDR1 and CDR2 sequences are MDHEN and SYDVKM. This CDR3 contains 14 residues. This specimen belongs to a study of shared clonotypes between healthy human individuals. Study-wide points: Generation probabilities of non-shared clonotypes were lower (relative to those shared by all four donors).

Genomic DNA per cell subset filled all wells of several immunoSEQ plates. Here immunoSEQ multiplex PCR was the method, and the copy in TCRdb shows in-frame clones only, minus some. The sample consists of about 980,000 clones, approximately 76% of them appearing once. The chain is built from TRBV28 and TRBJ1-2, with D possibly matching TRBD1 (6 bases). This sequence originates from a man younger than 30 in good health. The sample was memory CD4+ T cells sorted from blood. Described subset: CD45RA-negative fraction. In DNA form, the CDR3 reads TGTGCCAGCAGTTTATTACAGGGTTCGGGTGGCTACACCTTC. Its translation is CASSLLQGSGGYTF.